A selection of T cell receptor beta chains follows, all from one sample in a study of T cell changes during pregnancy in multiple sclerosis. Profiled with immunoSEQ multiplex PCR; TCRdb holds only in-frame clones, not every one. The profile shows 65,000 to 95,000 clones, 90% to 95% of them singletons. Source: peripheral blood, taken after pregnancy. The receptors were gathered from a female donor in good health, enrolled as a control in a pregnancy study. Both conserved end residues are part of each CDR3. The D gene is left open where the match is weak. The listing skips clone size in some rows; elsewhere it reads once, few, many or a size class.

size,D,V,J,DNA,CDR3
once,TRBD2,TRBV7-2,TRBJ2-7,TGTGCCAGCAGCTCGGGGGGGGGTAGCTCCTACGAGCAGTACTTC,CASSSGGGSSYEQYF
.,.,TRBV27,TRBJ1-1,TGTGCCAGCAAAAAGGAAGGGGACACTGAAGCTTTCTTT,CASKKEGDTEAFF
.,.,TRBV5-4,TRBJ2-7,TGTGCCAGCAGGCGGGATAAGGGTTCCTACGAGCAGTACTTC,CASRRDKGSYEQYF
.,.,TRBV28,TRBJ2-5,.,CASSSSTSGYQETQYF
.,.,TRBV4-2,TRBJ2-3,TGTGCCAGCAGCCGGGGGGAGATGGGCACAGATACGCAGTATTTT,CASSRGEMGTDTQYF
.,TRBD2,TRBV5-4,TRBJ2-1,TGTGCCAGCAGTATAGGAGCGGGGAGAAACAATGAGCAGTTCTTC,CASSIGAGRNNEQFF
.,.,TRBV27,TRBJ1-3,TGTGCCAGCAGTTTAAGACAAGGACTAGGTGGAAACACCATATATTTT,CASSLRQGLGGNTIYF
.,.,TRBV6-6,TRBJ2-1,TGTGCCAGCAGATATGACGGTCCGGGGGAGCAGTTCTTC,CASRYDGPGEQFF
.,.,TRBV30,TRBJ2-5,TGTGCCTGGAGTGACCCGGGGACAATGGAGACCCAGTACTTC,CAWSDPGTMETQYF
.,TRBD1,TRBV4-1,TRBJ1-5,TGCGCCAGCAGCCCGACAGGGGGCACCTTCAATCAGCCCCAGCATTTT,CASSPTGGTFNQPQHF
.,.,TRBV5-4,TRBJ2-7,TGTGCCAGCAGCAACCGGGACTCGCCTGACGAGCAGTACTTC,CASSNRDSPDEQYF
.,TRBD2,TRBV10-3,TRBJ2-1,TGTGCCATCAGTGAGTCTAGGACTAGCGGCAGAACCACAGGCTACAATGAGCAGTTCTTC,CAISESRTSGRTTGYNEQFF
.,.,TRBV30,TRBJ1-1,TGTGCCTGGAACAGACAGGTCCTGAACACTGAAGCTTTCTTT,CAWNRQVLNTEAFF
.,TRBD1,TRBV7-9,TRBJ1-2,TGTGCCAGCAGCTTAGCGGGGACAGGGCAGGGCTACACCTTC,CASSLAGTGQGYTF
.,TRBD1,TRBV10-3,TRBJ1-2,TGTGCCATCAGTGTTGACAGGGCAAACTATGGCTACACCTTC,CAISVDRANYGYTF
.,TRBD2,TRBV5-1,TRBJ2-5,TGCGCCAGCAGCGGCCTAGCGGGGCCCAAAGCTGGCGAGACCCAGTACTTC,CASSGLAGPKAGETQYF
once,.,TRBV13,TRBJ2-3,TGTGCCAGCAGCTTAGCCCCCCTGGATACGCAGTATTTT,CASSLAPLDTQYF
.,TRBD1,TRBV29-1,TRBJ1-1,TGCAGCGCAAAGACAGGGCAAAAAGCTTTCTTT,CSAKTGQKAFF
.,TRBD2,TRBV7-3,TRBJ2-7,TGTGCCAGCAGTCAAAGCGGGGTGGGGGCCTACGAGCAGTACTTC,CASSQSGVGAYEQYF
.,TRBD1,TRBV19,TRBJ1-1,TGTGCCACCGCCAGGGTAGGGGCAGGGGGCACTGAAGCTTTCTTT,CATARVGAGGTEAFF
.,TRBD2,TRBV27,TRBJ2-3,TGTGCCAGCAGTTTCGGACTAGCAGGGGATACGCAGTATTTT,CASSFGLAGDTQYF
.,.,TRBV11-2,TRBJ2-2,TGTGCCAGCAGCTTAGATCGGTGGGGGGGCACGAACACCGGGGAGCTGTTTTTT,CASSLDRWGGTNTGELFF
.,TRBD1,TRBV6-1,TRBJ1-6,TGTGCCAGCAGTGAGCTGACAGGGGATAATTCACCCCTCCACTTT,CASSELTGDNSPLHF
.,TRBD1,TRBV29-1,TRBJ1-1,TGCAGCGTTGTGGAGACAGGGCAGACTGAAGCTTTCTTT,CSVVETGQTEAFF
.,TRBD2,TRBV4-1,TRBJ2-7,TGCGCCAGCAGCCAAGAGGGAGCGGGAGGCCGCGAGCAGTACTTC,CASSQEGAGGREQYF
.,.,TRBV11-2,TRBJ1-5,TGTGCCAGCAGCTTAGACGGGTTTAATGGTCAGCCCCAGCATTTT,CASSLDGFNGQPQHF